This TCR beta chain was sequenced during a study of CD8 T cells in ankylosing spondylitis. TCRdb independently ran MiXCR on the 5' RACE reads; one entry per CDR3 protein. The sample has hundreds of thousands of distinct CDR3 sequences; more than 20% are singletons. Germline loops: CDR1 MDHEN, CDR2 SYDVKM. V lost 6 bases to trimming and J lost 0 bases; unmatched junction nucleotides: 11. The CDR3 extends over 17 amino acids. Details on this clonotype: Its specificity is unknown.

Study-wide results and limits: Characteristic, it appeared, of ankylosing spondylitis blood was a TCR beta motif of about eight highly homologous variants. Disease-linked clones reportedly concentrated significantly in matched ankylosing spondylitis synovial fluid.

The TCR sequence derives from a male donor with ankylosing spondylitis or in good health (not recorded which). V gene TRBV28 combines with J gene TRBJ2-5; 9 bases match TRBD1. The material sequenced was blood, either unsorted or a sorted T cell fraction (not recorded which). CDR3 sequence reads: CASSRPGTGYHQETQYF. CDR3 DNA sequence: TGTGCCAGCAGCCGCCCCGGGACAGGGTACCACCAAGAGACCCAGTACTTC.